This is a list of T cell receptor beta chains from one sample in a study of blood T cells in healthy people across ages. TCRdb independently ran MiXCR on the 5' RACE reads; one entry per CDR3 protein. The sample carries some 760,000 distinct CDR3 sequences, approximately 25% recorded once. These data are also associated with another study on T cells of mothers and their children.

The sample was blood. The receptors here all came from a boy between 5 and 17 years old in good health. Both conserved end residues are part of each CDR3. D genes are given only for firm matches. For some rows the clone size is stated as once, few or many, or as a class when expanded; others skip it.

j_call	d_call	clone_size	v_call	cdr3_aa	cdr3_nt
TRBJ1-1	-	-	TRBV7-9	CASSFNVNTEAFF	TGTGCCAGCAGCTTTAATGTTAACACTGAAGCTTTCTTT
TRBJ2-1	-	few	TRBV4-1	CASRAGTASGEQFF	TGCGCCAGCAGAGCCGGGACGGCAAGCGGGGAGCAGTTCTTC
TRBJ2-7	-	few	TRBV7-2	CASSPDVSSYEQYF	TGTGCCAGCAGCCCAGACGTCAGTTCCTACGAGCAGTACTTC
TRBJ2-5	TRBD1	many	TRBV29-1	CSVDQGQGETQYF	TGCAGCGTGGATCAGGGACAGGGGGAGACCCAGTACTTC
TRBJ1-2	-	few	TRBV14	CASSQGVGYGYTF	TGTGCCAGCAGCCAAGGGGTAGGATACGGCTACACCTTC
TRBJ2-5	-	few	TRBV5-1	CASSFLKPLQETQYF	TGCGCCAGCAGCTTTTTGAAACCTCTACAAGAGACCCAGTACTTC
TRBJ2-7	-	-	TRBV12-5	CASAPPGGTAIYEQYF	TGTGCTAGTGCCCCCCCGGGAGGGACAGCTATCTACGAGCAGTACTTC
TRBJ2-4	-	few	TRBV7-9	CASSLAPRGAQNIQYF	TGTGCCAGCAGCTTAGCACCGAGGGGGGCCCAAAACATTCAGTACTTC
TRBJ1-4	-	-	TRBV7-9	CASSPGRTNEKLFF	TGTGCCAGCAGCCCCGGGAGAACTAATGAAAAACTGTTTTTT
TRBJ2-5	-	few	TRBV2	CASERGIGVGETQYF	TGTGCCAGCGAAAGGGGTATTGGGGTCGGGGAGACCCAGTACTTC
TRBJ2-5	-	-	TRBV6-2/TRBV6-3	CASSYRASHQETQYF	TGTGCCAGCAGTTACCGGGCCTCCCACCAAGAGACCCAGTACTTC
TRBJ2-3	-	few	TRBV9	CASSVEGSSTDTQYF	TGTGCCAGCAGCGTAGAAGGGTCTAGCACAGATACGCAGTATTTT